This T cell receptor (beta chain) was found in a study of cytomegalovirus exposure and HLA in healthy donors. This CDR3 is built from 13 residues. The germline V gene encodes CDR1 SNHLY and CDR2 FYNNEI. Primers for the PCR totalled 60 Vbeta and 13 Jbeta. Produced via immunoSEQ multiplex PCR; TCRdb's table is partial and in-frame only. This table holds approximately 80,000 clones, about three quarters found once. Study-level points and caveats: Most subjects' HLA-A and HLA-B alleles were reportedly predicted from TCR beta sequences.

For this clone: Its antigen remains unknown. A read error may account for a junction end that differs from germline.

The sample was PBMCs. This sequence joins TRBV2 and TRBJ2-7; TRBD2 is a possible D gene (6 bases). The receptor comes from a male donor in good health and CMV-seropositive. The DNA of the CDR3 is TGTGCCAGCACCGAGCGGGCGCAACCCGAGGAGTACTTC. This translates into CASTERAQPEEYF.